A single sample gave rise to the 26 T cell receptor beta chains below, sequenced in a study of shared clonotypes between healthy human individuals. Sequenced by immunoSEQ multiplex PCR; TCRdb stores in-frame clones only, minus some. The sample includes about 300,000 clones, approximately 79% of them seen just once. Material for sequencing was memory CD4+ T cells sorted from blood. Subset meaning: CD45RA-negative fraction. These receptors originate from a man aged 25 to 45 in good health.

J is TRBJ2-7 and V is TRBV21-1; the table's TRBD1 call for D was not verified on the DNA. TRBV21-1 is a documented pseudogene. This CDR3 is built from 16 residues. The CDR3 here is CASSPKAGTGTYEQYF. In nucleotides, the CDR3 is TGTGCCAGCAGCCCAAAAGCCGGGACAGGGACCTACGAGCAGTACTTC.

The chain uses TRBV9 and TRBJ2-2; 8 bases are shared with TRBD1. This CDR3 is 15 amino acids long. The germline gives CDR1 SGDLS, CDR2 YYNGEE. Germline trimming cut 6 bases from V and 4 bases from J; bases unmatched to any gene: 8. The CDR3 DNA sequence: TGTGCCAGCACCCGACAGGGGTCGAGCACCGGGGAGCTGTTTTTT. Encoded protein: CASTRQGSSTGELFF.

This clone is medium-sized (0.01 to 0.1%) by share. The rearrangement uses TRBV5-4 and TRBJ2-1; D unclear. This CDR3 contains 12 residues. Germline CDR1 SGHNT, CDR2 YYREEE (reference sequence). Trimming shortened V by 4 bases and J by 14 bases, and 16 bases separated the two germline ends. The CDR3 bases are TGTGCCAGCAGCATGCAAAGTGCCAGTGAGTTCTTC. This encodes CASSMQSASEFF. Full variable domain (remainder filled in from reference TRBV5-4 and TRBJ2-1): ETGVTQSPTHLIKTRGQQVTLRCSSQSGHNTVSWYQQALGQGPQFIFQYYREEENGRGNFPPRFSGLQFPNYSSELNVNALELDDSALYLCASSMQSASEFFGPGTRLTVL.

The CDR3 sequence is CASSEAQRTTAGELFF. The CDR3 nucleotides read TGTGCCAGCAGTGAAGCACAACGGACGACCGCCGGGGAGCTGTTTTTT. V usage is TRBV2 and J usage is TRBJ2-2; D not certain. Trimming cost V 0 bases and J 6 bases, with 14 bases left between them. The germline CDR1 and CDR2 sequences are SNHLY and FYNNEI. This CDR3 is built from 16 residues.

V gene TRBV7-9 combines with J gene TRBJ2-7; D might be TRBD1 (6 bases). The CDR3 totals 15 residues. Germline V gene lookup returns CDR1 SEHNR and CDR2 FQNEAQ (reference sequence). Trimming stripped 7 bases from V and 2 bases from J, with 18 bases between. For the CDR3, the DNA is TGTGCCAGCACCCTGTCCAGGGGACCTACCTACGAGCAGTACTTC. Its translation is CASTLSRGPTYEQYF. The full variable domain, its missing parts supplied by reference TRBV7-9 and TRBJ2-7, is DTGVSQNPRHKITKRGQNVTFRCDPISEHNRLYWYRQTLGQGPEFLTYFQNEAQLEKSRLLSDRFSAERPKGSFSTLEIQRTEQGDSAMYLCASTLSRGPTYEQYFGPGTRLTVT.

This clone showed up just a few times. CDR3 amino acids: CATSREATGTGRGTQYF. CDR3 in DNA: TGTGCCACCAGCAGAGAGGCTACCGGGACAGGGAGGGGGACCCAGTACTTC. This rearrangement joins TRBV15 to TRBJ2-5; 9 nucleotides align to TRBD1. There are 17 residues in the CDR3. CDR1 and CDR2 (germline): LNHNV, YYDKDF (reference sequence). V lost 0 bases and J lost 7; bases outside the gene matches: 12. Combining the CDR3 with reference TRBV15 and TRBJ2-5 gives the whole variable domain DAMVIQNPRYQVTQFGKPVTLSCSQTLNHNVMYWYQQKSSQAPKLLFHYYDKDFNNEADTPDNFQSRRPNTSFCFLDIRSPGLGDTAMYLCATSREATGTGRGTQYFGPGTRLLVL.

The gene calls are TRBV6-1 and TRBJ2-7, with D possibly TRBD1 on 6 matching bases. V was shortened by 6 bases and J by 3 bases, with 12 bases between the two germline ends. In germline, CDR1 is MNHNS, CDR2 SASEGT. The CDR3 totals 13 residues. Here the CDR3 DNA reads TGTGCCAGCAGCCTGACAGGTATCTACGAGCAGTACTTC. It specifies CASSLTGIYEQYF.

The chain has TRBV7-2 and TRBJ2-2; 7 nucleotides match TRBD2. In germline, CDR1 is SGHTA, CDR2 FQGNSA. V was clipped by 0 bases and J by 5 bases; unmatched bases: 3. The CDR3 is 15 amino acids. For the CDR3, the DNA is TGTGCCAGCAGCTTAGCGACTAGCCGGACCGGGGAGCTGTTTTTT. Translating it yields CASSLATSRTGELFF.

The rearrangement uses TRBV5-4 and TRBJ2-5, with TRBD2 identical over 13 bases. CDR1 SGHNT and CDR2 YYREEE come from the germline V gene (reference sequence). J lost 2 bases, V lost 4 bases, and 2 bases had no gene match. This CDR3 contains 15 residues. CDR3 nucleotide sequence: TGTGCCAGCAGCCGGGGACTAGCGGGACAAGAGACCCAGTACTTC. It codes for CASSRGLAGQETQYF.

This clone was recorded once. The V gene is TRBV9, the J gene TRBJ2-5, with D maybe TRBD2 (5 bases). The CDR3 length is 14 residues. Germline CDR1 SGDLS, CDR2 YYNGEE. The V end lost 4 bases, the J end lost 7 bases, and 17 bases lay between the germline ends. This chain's CDR3 is CASSSQNREGTQYF. CDR3 nucleotides: TGTGCCAGCAGCTCACAGAACAGAGAGGGGACCCAGTACTTC.

This chain connects TRBV11-2 to TRBJ2-2; 10 nucleotides line up with TRBD2. The CDR3 consists of 15 residues. The V gene end was trimmed by 3 bases and the J gene end by 4 bases; junction bases not matched to a gene: 2. Per germline, CDR1 SGHAT and CDR2 FQNNGV. CDR3 amino acids: CASSFLAGGTGELFF. CDR3 nucleotides: TGTGCCAGCAGCTTTTTAGCGGGAGGCACCGGGGAGCTGTTTTTT.

This sequence joins TRBV28 and TRBJ2-7; D might be TRBD2 (5 bases). CDR3 length: 14 amino acids. Germline V lookup: CDR1 MDHEN, CDR2 SYDVKM. The V gene lost 5 bases and the J gene lost 2 bases, with 13 bases spanning the gap. CDR3 bases: TGTGCCAGCAGTCGGACGAGGGCCCCCTACGAGCAGTACTTC. This sequence encodes CASSRTRAPYEQYF. The whole variable domain, filled in from reference TRBV28 and TRBJ2-7, reads DVKVTQSSRYLVKRTGEKVFLECVQDMDHENMFWYRQDPGLGLRLIYFSYDVKMKEKGDIPEGYSVSREKKERFSLILESASTNQTSMYLCASSRTRAPYEQYFGPGTRLTVT.

This chain uses TRBV18 with TRBJ2-1, with 9 positions matching TRBD2. V trimming: 3 bases; J trimming: 5 bases; junction bases outside the gene matches: 5. Germline lookup yields CDR1 KGHSH and CDR2 LQKENI. There are 15 residues in the CDR3. The CDR3 coding sequence is TGTGCCAGCTCACCGCGGACTAGCGCGAACAATGAGCAGTTCTTC. It codes for CASSPRTSANNEQFF.

The rearrangement links TRBV2 to TRBJ2-1; TRBD1 matches at 9 bases. This CDR3 spans 14 amino acids. Germline loops: CDR1 SNHLY, CDR2 FYNNEI. V shed 4 bases and J 5 bases; nucleotides not matched to a gene: 3. The CDR3 DNA sequence: TGTGCCAGCAGTGTAAGACAGGGGGACAATGAGCAGTTCTTC. It is translated as CASSVRQGDNEQFF.

This rearrangement joins TRBV28 to TRBJ2-1; D possibly corresponds to TRBD2 (5 bases). V lost 4 bases and J lost 15, with 13 bases in between. The CDR3 loop spans 11 amino acids. Germline assignment: CDR1 MDHEN and CDR2 SYDVKM. DNA for the CDR3: TGTGCCAGCAGTTCCCGAGAGGGCCTGTTCTTC. It encodes CASSSREGLFF.

CDR3 sequence (DNA): TGTGCCAGCAGCTTGGATTGGGTGCAGTATTTT. As protein: CASSLDWVQYF. The chain carries TRBV5-4 and TRBJ2-3, with no clear D. The V end was cut by 0 bases, the J end by 11 bases, with 7 bases between. The CDR3 runs 11 residues. Germline V gene data show CDR1 as SGHNT and CDR2 as YYREEE (reference sequence).

The rearrangement uses TRBV7-3 and TRBJ2-3; TRBD1 agrees at 9 bases. Germline trimming cut 5 bases from V and 1 base from J; bases unmatched to any gene: 7. Germline CDR1 is SGHTA and CDR2 is FQGTGA. This CDR3 region has 16 residues. The CDR3 reads CASSPTRDRGTDTQYF. As DNA, the CDR3 is TGTGCCAGCAGCCCCACCCGGGACAGGGGCACAGATACGCAGTATTTT.

This chain joins TRBV2 and TRBJ2-7; 10 bases are a match to TRBD2. The CDR3 is 14 amino acids. Germline assignment: CDR1 SNHLY and CDR2 FYNNEI. V was clipped by 4 bases and J by 5 bases; unmatched bases: 5. The CDR3 DNA sequence: TGTGCCAGCAGTGTCGAGCGGGAGGGTCACGAGCAGTACTTC. This encodes CASSVEREGHEQYF.

The chain recombines TRBV10-2 with TRBJ1-2; 7 bases are a match to TRBD1. With V trimmed by 3 bases and J by 4 bases, 14 bases remained unmatched. Looked up from germline, CDR1 is WSHSY and CDR2 is SAAADI. The CDR3 runs to 17 residues. The CDR3 loop reads CASSEAGVGTAGYGYTF. The CDR3 DNA is TGCGCCAGCAGTGAAGCCGGTGTAGGGACAGCGGGCTATGGCTACACCTTC.

The rearrangement links TRBV25-1 to TRBJ2-1; 9 nucleotides agree with TRBD2. CDR3 length: 16 residues. V shed 1 base, J shed 3 bases, and the junction held 4 bases outside the gene matches. CDR1 and CDR2 from the germline V gene are MGHDK and SYGVNS. DNA of the CDR3: TGTGCCAGCAGTGAATCTAGCGGGACCGACTACAATGAGCAGTTCTTC. Translation: CASSESSGTDYNEQFF.

The chain has TRBV21-1 and TRBJ2-2; the DNA was not compared with TRBD2, the D call given in the table. TRBV21-1 is given as a pseudogene. CDR3 length: 15 residues. The CDR3 region has the DNA TGTGCCAGCAGCAAAGTTCGGGAGCGCACCGGGGAGCTGTTTTTT. As protein: CASSKVRERTGELFF.

The table lists this clone with many counts. The gene calls are TRBV28 and TRBJ2-7, with D possibly matching TRBD1 (5 bases). The CDR3 runs to 15 residues. Germline loops: CDR1 MDHEN, CDR2 SYDVKM. V lost 2 bases and J 3 bases, leaving 14 bases between the germline ends. CDR3 sequence (DNA): TGTGCCAGCAGTTTAAGACTTCTAAGGGGCTACGAGCAGTACTTC. Its protein is CASSLRLLRGYEQYF.

This sequence joins TRBV7-3 and TRBJ2-2; D is unclear. The CDR3 sequence is 15 residues long. Per the germline V gene, CDR1 is SGHTA and CDR2 is FQGTGA. Deletions cut 4 bases from V and 3 bases from J, with 12 bases between. The CDR3 DNA reads as TGTGCCAGCAGCTCCGCACCGGATTACACCGGGGAGCTGTTTTTT. Translation: CASSSAPDYTGELFF.

The chain couples TRBV11-2 to TRBJ2-3, with 10 bases aligning to TRBD2. Germline CDR1 and CDR2: SGHAT and FQNNGV. J was trimmed by 5 bases and V by 5 bases; bases with no gene match: 13. The CDR3 is made up of 17 amino acids. The CDR3 DNA reads as TGTGCCAGCAGCGTCCTGACGGCTAGCGGGAGTATAGATACGCAGTATTTT. Translated, it gives CASSVLTASGSIDTQYF. The variable domain in full, completed from reference TRBV11-2 and TRBJ2-3, reads EAGVAQSPRYKIIEKRQSVAFWCNPISGHATLYWYQQILGQGPKLLIQFQNNGVVDDSQLPKDRFSAERLKGVDSTLKIQPAKLEDSAVYLCASSVLTASGSIDTQYFGPGTRLTVL.

Note on this clone: A much larger clone is a single base away; this may be a read error. This same CDR3 is encoded by further DNA sequences in the sample. The gene calls are TRBV2 and TRBJ2-3; D not resolved. CDR1 and CDR2 (germline): SNHLY, FYNNEI. The V gene lost 6 bases and the J gene lost 2 bases, with 3 bases spanning the gap. This CDR3 has 11 residues. The CDR3 DNA reads as TGTGCCAGCAGCTACACAGATACGCAGTATTTT. Encoded protein: CASSYTDTQYF.

The genes are TRBV10-1 and TRBJ2-5; D is perhaps TRBD1 or TRBD2 (5 bases each). Deletions cut 5 bases from V and 5 bases from J, with 21 bases between. This CDR3 is built from 16 residues. Germline CDR1 and CDR2: WNHNN and SYGVQD (reference sequence). The CDR3 DNA reads TGCGCCAGCAGTATACAACCCGGGGCCCCGGTGGAGACCCAGTACTTC. As protein: CASSIQPGAPVETQYF.